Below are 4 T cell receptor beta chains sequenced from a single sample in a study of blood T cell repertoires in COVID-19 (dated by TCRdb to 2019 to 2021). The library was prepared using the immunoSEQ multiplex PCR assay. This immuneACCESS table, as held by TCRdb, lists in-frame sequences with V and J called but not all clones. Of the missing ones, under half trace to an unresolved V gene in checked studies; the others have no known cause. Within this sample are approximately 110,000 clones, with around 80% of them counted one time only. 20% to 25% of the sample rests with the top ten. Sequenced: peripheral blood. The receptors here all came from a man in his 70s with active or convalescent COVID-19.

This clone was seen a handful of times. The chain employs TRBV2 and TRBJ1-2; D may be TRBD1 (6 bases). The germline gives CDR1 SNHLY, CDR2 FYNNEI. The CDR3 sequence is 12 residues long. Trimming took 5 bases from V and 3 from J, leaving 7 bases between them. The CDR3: CASSRTDYGYTF. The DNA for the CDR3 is TGTGCCAGCAGTCGGACAGACTATGGCTACACCTTC.

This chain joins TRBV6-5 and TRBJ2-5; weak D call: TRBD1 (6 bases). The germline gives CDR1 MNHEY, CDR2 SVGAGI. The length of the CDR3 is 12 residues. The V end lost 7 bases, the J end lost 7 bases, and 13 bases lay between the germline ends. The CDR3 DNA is TGTGCCAGCACCGAGGGGGATGGGACCCAGTACTTC. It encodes CASTEGDGTQYF.

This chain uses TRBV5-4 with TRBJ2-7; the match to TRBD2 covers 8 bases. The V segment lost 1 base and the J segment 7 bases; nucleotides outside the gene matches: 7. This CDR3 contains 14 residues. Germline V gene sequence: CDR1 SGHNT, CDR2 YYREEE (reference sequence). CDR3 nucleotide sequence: TGTGCCAGCAGCTTGCCGGGAGGGCAAAAGGAGCAGTACTTC. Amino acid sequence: CASSLPGGQKEQYF.

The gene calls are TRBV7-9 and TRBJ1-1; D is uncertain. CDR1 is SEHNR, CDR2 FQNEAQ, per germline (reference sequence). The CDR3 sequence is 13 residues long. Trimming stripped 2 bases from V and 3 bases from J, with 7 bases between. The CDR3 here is CASSLREDTEAFF. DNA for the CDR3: TGTGCCAGCAGCTTAAGGGAGGACACTGAAGCTTTCTTT.